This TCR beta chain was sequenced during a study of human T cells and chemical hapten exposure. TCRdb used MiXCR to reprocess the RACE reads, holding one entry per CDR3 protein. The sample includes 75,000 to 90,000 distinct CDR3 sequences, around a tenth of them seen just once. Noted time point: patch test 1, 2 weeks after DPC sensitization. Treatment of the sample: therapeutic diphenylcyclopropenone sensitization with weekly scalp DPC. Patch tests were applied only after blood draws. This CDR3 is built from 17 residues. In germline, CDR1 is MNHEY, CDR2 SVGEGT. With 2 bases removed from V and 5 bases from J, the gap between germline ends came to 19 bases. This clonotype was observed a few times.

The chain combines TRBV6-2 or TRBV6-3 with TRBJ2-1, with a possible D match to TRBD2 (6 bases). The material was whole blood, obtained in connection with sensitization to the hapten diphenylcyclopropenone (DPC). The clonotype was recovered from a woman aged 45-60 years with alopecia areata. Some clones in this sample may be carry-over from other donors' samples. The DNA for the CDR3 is TGTGCCAGCAGTTACGCTATTTCCGGGACTGAGAACAATGAGCAGTTCTTC. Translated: CASSYAISGTENNEQFF.